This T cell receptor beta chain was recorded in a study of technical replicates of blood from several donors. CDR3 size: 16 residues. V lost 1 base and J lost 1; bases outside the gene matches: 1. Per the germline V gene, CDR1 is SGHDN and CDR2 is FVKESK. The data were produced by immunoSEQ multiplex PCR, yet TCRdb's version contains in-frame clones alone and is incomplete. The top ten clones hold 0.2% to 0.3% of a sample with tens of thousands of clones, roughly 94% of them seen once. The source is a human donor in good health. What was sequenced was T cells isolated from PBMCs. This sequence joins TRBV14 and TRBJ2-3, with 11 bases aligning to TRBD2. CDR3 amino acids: CASSQVAGGRTDTQYF. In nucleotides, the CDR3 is TGTGCCAGCAGCCAAGTAGCGGGGGGGCGCACAGATACGCAGTATTTT. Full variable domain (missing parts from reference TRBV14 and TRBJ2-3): EAGVTQFPSHSVIEKGQTVTLRCDPISGHDNLYWYRRVMGKEIKFLLHFVKESKQDESGMPNNRFLAERTGGTYSTLKVQPAELEDSGVYFCASSQVAGGRTDTQYFGPGTRLTVL.